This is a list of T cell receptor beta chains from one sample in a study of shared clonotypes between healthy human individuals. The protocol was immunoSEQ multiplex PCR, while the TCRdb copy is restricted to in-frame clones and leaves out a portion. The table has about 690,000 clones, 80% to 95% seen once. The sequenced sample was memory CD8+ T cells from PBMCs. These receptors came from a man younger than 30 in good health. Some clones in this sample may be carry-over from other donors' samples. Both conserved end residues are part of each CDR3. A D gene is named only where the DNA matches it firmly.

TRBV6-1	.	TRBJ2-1	TGTGCCAGCAGTGAATCCCCCACGAGGGTGGATGAGCAGTTCTTC	CASSESPTRVDEQFF
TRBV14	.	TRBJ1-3	TGTGCCAGCAGCCCTGACAGATACTCTGGAAACACCATATATTTT	CASSPDRYSGNTIYF
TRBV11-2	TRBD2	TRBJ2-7	TGTGCCAGCAATCAGGGCGGGAGAGTCCACGAGCAGTACTTC	CASNQGGRVHEQYF
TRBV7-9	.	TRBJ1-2	TGTGCCAGCAGCTTACCGATACTGGGGGTAGGGAACTATGGCTACACCTTC	CASSLPILGVGNYGYTF
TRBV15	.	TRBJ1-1	TGTGCCACCAGCAGAGATCGGGGGAGGTGGACTGAAGCTTTCTTT	CATSRDRGRWTEAFF
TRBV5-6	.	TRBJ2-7	TGTGCCAGCAGCCTTTATCGGGCGGGGGCGGTTGAGCAGTACTTC	CASSLYRAGAVEQYF
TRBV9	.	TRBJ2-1	TGTGCCAGCAGCACGCAGGTCCGGGAAGCCGGCTCCTACAATGAGCAGTTCTTC	CASSTQVREAGSYNEQFF
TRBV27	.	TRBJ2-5	TGTGCCAGCAGTTTACCCCAATACCAAGAGACCCAGTACTTC	CASSLPQYQETQYF
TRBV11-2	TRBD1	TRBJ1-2	TGTGCCAGCAGCGGCAGGGGTGGGACAGGGCCGATCTATGGCTACACCTTC	CASSGRGGTGPIYGYTF
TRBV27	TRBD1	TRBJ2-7	TGTGCCAGCAGCCCTGTGTCTAGTGGGACAGGGGACCCCTACGAGCAGTACTTC	CASSPVSSGTGDPYEQYF
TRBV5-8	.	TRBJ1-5	TGTGCCAGCAGCTTTCTTGGGGAGCGTCAGCCCCAGCATTTT	CASSFLGERQPQHF
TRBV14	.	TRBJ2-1	TGTGCCAGCAGCCAAGATTACCGGTCCGATGAGCAGTTCTTC	CASSQDYRSDEQFF
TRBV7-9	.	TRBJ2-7	TGTGCCAGCAGCTTAGATTGGTCGGACCGCGCCTACGAGCAGTACTTC	CASSLDWSDRAYEQYF
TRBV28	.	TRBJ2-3	TGTGCCAGCAGCCCCGGTGATGTGGCAACAGATACGCAGTATTTT	CASSPGDVATDTQYF
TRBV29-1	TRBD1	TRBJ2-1	TGCAGCGTTGAACTCAGGACAGGGTTGCATGAGCAGTTCTTC	CSVELRTGLHEQFF
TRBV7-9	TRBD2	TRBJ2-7	TGTGCCAGCAGCTTAGGTCTAGCGGGAGGCGGGACCTACGAGCAGTACTTC	CASSLGLAGGGTYEQYF
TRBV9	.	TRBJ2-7	TGTGCCAGCAGCCCAATTCAGACAGGAGCTCGGGAGCAGTACTTC	CASSPIQTGAREQYF
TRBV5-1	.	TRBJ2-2	TGCGCCAGCAGCTCCCCCCTGAGCACCGGGGAGCTGTTTTTT	CASSSPLSTGELFF
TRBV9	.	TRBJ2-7	TGTGCCAGCAGCGTCGGACAGTTCTCCTACGAGCAGTACTTC	CASSVGQFSYEQYF
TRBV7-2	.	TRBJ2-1	TGTGCCAGCAGCTTAAGTGCTATGTCTTACAATGAGCAGTTCTTC	CASSLSAMSYNEQFF
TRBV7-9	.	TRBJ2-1	TGTGCCAGCAGCTTCCGACAGGAAACCTACAATGAGCAGTTCTTC	CASSFRQETYNEQFF
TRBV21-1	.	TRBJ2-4	TGTGCCAGCAGCCCTAAGACCGGTACTCTAGCCAAAAACATTCAGTACTTC	CASSPKTGTLAKNIQYF
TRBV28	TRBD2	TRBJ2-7	TGTGCCAGCACCCAAAGCGGGAGGGTGCACGAGCAGTACTTC	CASTQSGRVHEQYF